The T cell receptor (beta chain) under discussion was sequenced for a study of monozygotic twins with inflammatory bowel disease. The CDR3 runs 14 residues. Germline lookup yields CDR1 MDHEN and CDR2 SYDVKM. TCRdb re-called the 5' RACE reads and catalogs CDR3 proteins one per entry, DNA excluded. In all, the sample yields around 97,000 distinct CDR3 sequences. V gene TRBV28 combines with J gene TRBJ2-7; TCRdb lists TRBD1, though no DNA is available to test this call. Input material: blood. The TCR sequence derives from a human donor with ulcerative colitis or Crohn's disease, or a healthy co-twin of an affected twin (not recorded which). CDR3 in amino acids: CASRGGGVRYEQYF.